This TCR beta chain was observed in a study of control samples from healthy donors and cancer patients. The trim removed 4 bases at V and 2 bases at J, leaving 4 bases unmatched. Germline V gene sequence: CDR1 SGHVS, CDR2 FQNEAQ. The CDR3 runs to 14 residues. This table comes from immunoSEQ multiplex PCR, and its TCRdb copy is limited to in-frame clones, with some not included. Of about 150,000 clones in the sample, about 94% were seen once. V gene TRBV7-8 combines with J gene TRBJ1-1, with TRBD1 matching over 7 bases. Sample: PBMCs. The source of this sequence is a man aged 55 to 69 with colorectal cancer. For the CDR3, the DNA is TGTGCCAGCAGCTCCGGGACAGCAAACACTGAAGCTTTCTTT. Translation: CASSSGTANTEAFF.